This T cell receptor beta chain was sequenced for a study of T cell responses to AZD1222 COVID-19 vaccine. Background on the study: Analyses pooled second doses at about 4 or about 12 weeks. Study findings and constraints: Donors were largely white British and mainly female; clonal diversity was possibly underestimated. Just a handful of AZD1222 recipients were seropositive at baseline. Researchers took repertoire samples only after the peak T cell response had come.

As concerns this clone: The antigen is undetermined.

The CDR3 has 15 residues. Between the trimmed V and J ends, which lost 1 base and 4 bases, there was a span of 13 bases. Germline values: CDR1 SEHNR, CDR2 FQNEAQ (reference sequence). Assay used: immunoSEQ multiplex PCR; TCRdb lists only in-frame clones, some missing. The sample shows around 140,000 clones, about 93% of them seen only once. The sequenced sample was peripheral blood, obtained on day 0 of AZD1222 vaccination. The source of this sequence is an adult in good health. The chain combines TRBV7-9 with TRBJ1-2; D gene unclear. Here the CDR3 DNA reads TGTGCCAGCAGCTTAGAGGGCAGACCCCCCTATGGCTACACCTTC. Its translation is CASSLEGRPPYGYTF.